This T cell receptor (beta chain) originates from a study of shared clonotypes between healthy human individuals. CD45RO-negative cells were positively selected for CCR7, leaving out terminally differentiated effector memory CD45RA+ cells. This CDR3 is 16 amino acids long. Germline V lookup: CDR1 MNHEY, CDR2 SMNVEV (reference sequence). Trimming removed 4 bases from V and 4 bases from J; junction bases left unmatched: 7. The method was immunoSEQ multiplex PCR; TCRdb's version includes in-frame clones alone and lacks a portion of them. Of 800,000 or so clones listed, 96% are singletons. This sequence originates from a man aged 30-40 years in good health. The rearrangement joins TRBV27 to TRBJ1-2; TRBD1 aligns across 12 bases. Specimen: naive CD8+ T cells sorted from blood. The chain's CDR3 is CASSYRDRGRGYGYTF. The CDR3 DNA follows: TGTGCCAGCAGTTACCGGGACAGGGGGCGCGGCTATGGCTACACCTTC.